The 22 T cell receptor beta chains in this list originate from one sample, sequenced in a study of early T cells in non-severe SARS-CoV-2 infection. In TCRdb, the 5' RACE reads were re-called with MiXCR into one record per CDR3 protein. This table has 20,000 to 25,000 distinct CDR3 sequences, about 4% appearing once. Sequencing was carried out using whole blood. These receptors came from an adult who was a healthcare worker with PCR-confirmed SARS-CoV-2 infection or an uninfected control (not recorded which).

Many counts were recorded for this clonotype. V usage is TRBV25-1 and J usage is TRBJ2-1, with 9 bases that match TRBD2. The ends lost 1 base at V and 5 bases at J; junction bases unmatched: 6. CDR1 and CDR2 from the germline V gene are MGHDK and SYGVNS. The length of the CDR3 is 16 residues. CDR3 sequence reads: CASSESLAGIDNEQFF. The CDR3 DNA follows: TGTGCCAGCAGTGAATCCCTAGCGGGGATCGACAATGAGCAGTTCTTC.

This clonotype has ten or more counts. The chain carries TRBV6-5 and TRBJ1-1, with a tentative D call TRBD1 (6 bases). V shed 6 bases and J shed 5 bases, with 16 bases lying between them. Germline V lookup: CDR1 MNHEY, CDR2 SVGAGI. The CDR3 covers 14 residues. The CDR3 coding sequence is TGTGCCAGCAGCGCTGGGGGGCGTGGGACTGAAGCTTTCTTT. Translation gives CASSAGGRGTEAFF.

This clonotype was counted ten times or more. The chain carries TRBV20-1 and TRBJ1-1; D gene uncertain. CDR3 size: 14 residues. CDR1 and CDR2 from the germline V gene are DFQATT and SNEGSKA (reference sequence). The V end lost 5 bases, the J end lost 6 bases, and 19 bases lay between the germline ends. The CDR3 nucleotides are TGCAGTGCTCCGAAGGCCGGCGGACGGCCTGAAGCTTTCTTT. Translated: CSAPKAGGRPEAFF.

This clonotype occurred a few times. V gene TRBV20-1 combines with J gene TRBJ2-3; the match to TRBD2 covers 7 bases. The CDR3 totals 14 residues. V gave up 6 bases and J gave up 0 bases; unmatched junction bases: 6. Germline V CDR1 and CDR2: DFQATT, SNEGSKA (reference sequence). CDR3 in amino acids: CSAKWTSSTDTQYF. The CDR3 DNA follows: TGCAGTGCCAAGTGGACTAGTAGCACAGATACGCAGTATTTT.

In this sample, this clonotype turned up many times. Written as DNA, the CDR3 is TGCGCCAGCCGGCGGACCAAAGAGGAGACCCAGTACTTC. Its translation is CASRRTKEETQYF. The rearrangement links TRBV5-1 to TRBJ2-5, with D uncertain. V was trimmed by 7 bases and J by 5 bases, leaving 15 bases between them. Germline V lookup: CDR1 SGHRS, CDR2 YFSETQ. The CDR3 covers 13 residues. The whole variable domain, filled in from reference TRBV5-1 and TRBJ2-5, reads KAGVTQTPRYLIKTRGQQVTLSCSPISGHRSVSWYQQTPGQGLQFLFEYFSETQRNKGNFPGRFSGRQFSNSRSEMNVSTLELGDSALYLCASRRTKEETQYFGPGTRLLVL.

This clonotype was recorded at least ten times. The chain combines TRBV20-1 with TRBJ2-5; 7 bases map to TRBD1. Germline V gene lookup returns CDR1 DFQATT and CDR2 SNEGSKA (reference sequence). The CDR3 consists of 13 residues. V shed 5 bases, J shed 2 bases, and the junction held 5 bases outside the gene matches. The CDR3, as DNA: TGCAGTGCTTGGACAGGCTGGCAAGAGACCCAGTACTTC. Translation: CSAWTGWQETQYF.

The chain combines TRBV19 with TRBJ1-1; possibly TRBD1 for D (6 bases). The CDR3 covers 13 residues. The germline CDR1 and CDR2 sequences are LNHDA and SQIVND (reference sequence). The V end lost 3 bases, the J end lost 5 bases, and 10 bases lay between the germline ends. CDR3 bases: TGTGCCAGTAGTATGAGAGGGGGGACTGAAGCTTTCTTT. Its protein is CASSMRGGTEAFF.

This clonotype was seen ten or more times. This chain joins TRBV30 and TRBJ1-1; unclear D gene. Germline V lookup: CDR1 GTSNPN, CDR2 SVGIG (reference sequence). This CDR3 is 13 amino acids long. V was shortened by 8 bases and J by 6 bases, with 19 bases between the two germline ends. In DNA form, the CDR3 reads TGTGCCGGAAGGACCCCCGGGATCGCTGAAGCTTTCTTT. It codes for CAGRTPGIAEAFF.

This clonotype was counted many times. The chain joins TRBV7-2 to TRBJ1-1; TRBD1 might be the D (6 bases). Germline loops: CDR1 SGHTA, CDR2 FQGNSA. The V end lost 2 bases, the J end lost 3 bases, and 13 bases lay between the germline ends. The CDR3 sequence is 15 residues long. The chain's CDR3 is CASSLPPRGDTEAFF. The CDR3 coding sequence is TGTGCCAGCAGCTTACCACCGAGGGGGGACACTGAAGCTTTCTTT.

This clonotype has just one count. V is TRBV30 and J is TRBJ2-7; D is undetermined. V dropped 5 bases and J dropped 0 bases, with 5 bases sitting between them. The germline V gene has CDR1 GTSNPN and CDR2 SVGIG (reference sequence). This CDR3 is built from 11 residues. DNA for the CDR3: TGTGCCTGGGGTAGCTCCTACGAGCAGTACTTC. It codes for CAWGSSYEQYF.

This clonotype was seen repeatedly, ten times or more. The chain uses TRBV20-1 and TRBJ2-3; tentative D call: TRBD2 (6 bases). Trimming pared 6 bases from V and 2 bases from J, leaving 18 bases between. The length of the CDR3 is 15 residues. Germline lookup yields CDR1 DFQATT and CDR2 SNEGSKA (reference sequence). CDR3 in amino acids: CSAKASSDLTDTQYF. The CDR3 coding sequence is TGCAGTGCCAAGGCCTCTAGCGACCTCACAGATACGCAGTATTTT.

This clonotype appeared a few times. The chain uses TRBV7-2 and TRBJ2-4, with D unresolved. Germline V gene sequence: CDR1 SGHTA, CDR2 FQGNSA. The ends were cut back, 1 base at V and 1 base at J, with 5 bases in the middle. The CDR3 contains 14 residues. For the CDR3, the DNA is TGTGCCAGCAGCTTAGACGAGGCCAAAAACATTCAGTACTTC. Amino acids: CASSLDEAKNIQYF.

This clonotype has at least ten counts. The chain recombines TRBV7-9 with TRBJ2-5; D assignment may be TRBD1 or TRBD2 (5 bases each). Germline V gene data show CDR1 as SEHNR and CDR2 as FQNEAQ (reference sequence). CDR3 length: 12 residues. The V gene lost 4 bases and the J gene lost 4 bases, with 7 bases spanning the gap. The CDR3 nucleotides are TGTGCCAGCAGCTCGAGGGGAGAGACCCAGTACTTC. Protein product: CASSSRGETQYF.

This clonotype came up a few times. The chain recombines TRBV30 with TRBJ1-4; D ambiguous. The CDR3 consists of 13 residues. V was pared by 1 base and J by 6 bases, with 9 bases between. Germline V CDR1 and CDR2: GTSNPN, SVGIG (reference sequence). DNA of the CDR3: TGTGCCTGGAGTGAGGGAGTATATGAAAAACTGTTTTTT. Translating gives CAWSEGVYEKLFF.

The sample holds many counts of this clonotype. DNA of the CDR3: TGTGCCAGCAGTTACGCAGGGAGCAATCAGCCCCAGCATTTT. This translates into CASSYAGSNQPQHF. V gene TRBV12-3 or TRBV12-4 combines with J gene TRBJ1-5; TRBD1 might be the D (5 bases). V lost 4 bases and J 1 base, leaving 8 bases between the germline ends. There are 14 residues in the CDR3.

This clonotype was counted ten times or more. The rearrangement links TRBV7-2 to TRBJ2-3; TRBD1 aligns across 11 bases. This CDR3 contains 15 residues. V shed 5 bases and J 6 bases; nucleotides not matched to a gene: 7. Germline values: CDR1 SGHTA, CDR2 FQGNSA. CDR3 sequence (DNA): TGTGCCAGCAGCCCCCGGGACAGGGGGTGGGATACGCAGTATTTT. Translating it yields CASSPRDRGWDTQYF.

This clonotype was observed many times. The V gene is TRBV5-1, the J gene TRBJ1-6, with D unresolved. The CDR3 covers 13 residues. V was shortened by 3 bases and J by 9 bases, with 10 bases between the two germline ends. Germline V gives CDR1 SGHRS, CDR2 YFSETQ. The CDR3 DNA is TGCGCCAGCAGCTCTGACGCCGGTTCACCCCTCCACTTT. This sequence encodes CASSSDAGSPLHF.

The CDR3 reads CASSPNSEQYF. CDR3 in DNA: TGTGCCAGCTCACCTAACTCCGAGCAGTACTTC. The chain carries TRBV18 and TRBJ2-7; D not resolved. V was pared by 3 bases and J by 6 bases, with 6 bases between. The CDR3 is 11 residues long. The V gene's germline CDR1 is KGHSH and CDR2 LQKENI. The complete variable domain, with remaining parts taken from reference TRBV18 and TRBJ2-7, reads NAGVMQNPRHLVRRRGQEARLRCSPMKGHSHVYWYRQLPEEGLKFMVYLQKENIIDESGMPKERFSAEFPKEGPSILRIQQVVRGDSAAYFCASSPNSEQYFGPGTRLTVT.

This clonotype has a count of ten or more. The genes are TRBV6-2 or TRBV6-3 and TRBJ2-1; D is undetermined. This CDR3 contains 12 residues. With 2 bases removed from V and 8 bases from J, the gap between germline ends came to 7 bases. CDR1 and CDR2 (germline): MNHEY, SVGEGT. The DNA for the CDR3 is TGTGCCAGCAGTTACCAGCCCCATGAGCAGTTCTTC. Its protein is CASSYQPHEQFF.

This clonotype has at least ten counts. The CDR3: CASSIGTVGGQPQHF. CDR3 nucleotide sequence: TGTGCCAGTAGTATTGGAACAGTCGGAGGCCAGCCCCAGCATTTT. This chain connects TRBV19 to TRBJ1-5; D unclear. The CDR3 is 15 amino acids. Germline-derived CDR1 and CDR2 are LNHDA and SQIVND (reference sequence). V lost 3 bases and J 7 bases, leaving 16 bases between the germline ends.

The table lists this clonotype with a few counts. The chain couples TRBV12-3 or TRBV12-4 to TRBJ1-1; 8 nucleotides align to TRBD1. The trim removed 3 bases at V and 4 bases at J, leaving 7 bases unmatched. The CDR3 runs 15 residues. DNA of the CDR3: TGTGCCAGCAGTTTGTCTGGGACAGGTATCACTGAAGCTTTCTTT. As protein: CASSLSGTGITEAFF.

This clonotype occurred a few times. The chain carries TRBV4-3 and TRBJ2-5, with D possibly TRBD1 on 5 matching bases. The V gene's germline CDR1 is LGHNA and CDR2 YSLEER. The CDR3 loop spans 15 amino acids. V was clipped by 1 base and J by 4 bases, with 13 bases between them. The CDR3 DNA follows: TGCGCCAGCAGCCAAGGTAGGGGTCCGGCAGAGACCCAGTACTTC. Translation: CASSQGRGPAETQYF.